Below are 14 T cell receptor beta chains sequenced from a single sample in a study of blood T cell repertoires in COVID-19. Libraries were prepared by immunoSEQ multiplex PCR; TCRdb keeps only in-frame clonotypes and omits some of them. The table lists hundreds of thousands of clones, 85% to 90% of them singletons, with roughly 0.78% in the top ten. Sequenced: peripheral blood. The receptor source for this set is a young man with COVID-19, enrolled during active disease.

The CDR3 nucleotides are TGTGCCAGCAGCTTGGGGCTAGCGCCTAGCGAGCAGTACTTC. It codes for CASSLGLAPSEQYF. This chain uses TRBV5-4 with TRBJ2-7, with D perhaps matching TRBD2 (6 bases). The V gene lost 0 bases and the J gene lost 6 bases, with 13 bases spanning the gap. CDR3 length equals 14 residues. Germline V lookup: CDR1 SGHNT, CDR2 YYREEE (reference sequence).

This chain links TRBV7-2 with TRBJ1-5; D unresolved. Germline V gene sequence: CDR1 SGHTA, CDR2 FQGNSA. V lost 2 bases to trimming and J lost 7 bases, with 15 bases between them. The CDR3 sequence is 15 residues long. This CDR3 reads CASSLYGLSGQPQHF. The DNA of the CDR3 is TGTGCCAGCAGCTTATACGGACTCTCGGGGCAGCCCCAGCATTTT. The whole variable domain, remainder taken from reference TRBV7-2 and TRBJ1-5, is GAGVSQSPSNKVTEKGKDVELRCDPISGHTALYWYRQSLGQGLEFLIYFQGNSAPDKSGLPSDRFSAERTGGSVSTLTIQRTQQEDSAVYLCASSLYGLSGQPQHFGDGTRLSIL.

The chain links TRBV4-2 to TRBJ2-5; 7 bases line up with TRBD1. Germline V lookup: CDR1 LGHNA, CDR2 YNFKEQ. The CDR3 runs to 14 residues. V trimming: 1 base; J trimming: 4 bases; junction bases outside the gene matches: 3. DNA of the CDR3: TGTGCCAGCAGCCAAGGACAGGGTGGAGAGACCCAGTACTTC. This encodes CASSQGQGGETQYF.

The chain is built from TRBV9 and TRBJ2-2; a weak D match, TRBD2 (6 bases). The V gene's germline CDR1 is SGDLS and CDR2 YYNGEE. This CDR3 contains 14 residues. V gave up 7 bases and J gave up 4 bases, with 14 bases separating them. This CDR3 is CASGTSRGTGELFF. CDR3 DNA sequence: TGTGCCAGCGGGACTTCGAGAGGCACCGGGGAGCTGTTTTTT. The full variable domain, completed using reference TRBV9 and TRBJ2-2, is DSGVTQTPKHLITATGQRVTLRCSPRSGDLSVYWYQQSLDQGLQFLIQYYNGEERAKGNILERFSAQQFPDLHSELNLSSLELGDSALYFCASGTSRGTGELFFGEGSRLTVL.

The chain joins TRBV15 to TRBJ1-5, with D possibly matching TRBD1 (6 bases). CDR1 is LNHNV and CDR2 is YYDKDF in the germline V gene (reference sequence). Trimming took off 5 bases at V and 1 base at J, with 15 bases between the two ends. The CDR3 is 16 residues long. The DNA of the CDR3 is TGTGCCACCAGCTCTCGACCGGACAGCAGCAATCAGCCCCAGCATTTT. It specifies CATSSRPDSSNQPQHF.

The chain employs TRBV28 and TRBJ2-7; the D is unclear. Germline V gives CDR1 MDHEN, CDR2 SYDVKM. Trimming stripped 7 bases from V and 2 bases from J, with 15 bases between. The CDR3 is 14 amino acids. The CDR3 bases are TGTGCCAGCAAGCCCCCCAGCAGGACCTACGAGCAGTACTTC. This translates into CASKPPSRTYEQYF.

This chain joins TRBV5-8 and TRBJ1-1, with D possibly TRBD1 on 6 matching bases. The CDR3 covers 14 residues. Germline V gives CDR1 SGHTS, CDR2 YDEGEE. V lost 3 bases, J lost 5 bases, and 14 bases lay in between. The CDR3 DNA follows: TGTGCCAGCAGCTCAGCGGGGGCGAGAACTGAAGCTTTCTTT. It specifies CASSSAGARTEAFF.

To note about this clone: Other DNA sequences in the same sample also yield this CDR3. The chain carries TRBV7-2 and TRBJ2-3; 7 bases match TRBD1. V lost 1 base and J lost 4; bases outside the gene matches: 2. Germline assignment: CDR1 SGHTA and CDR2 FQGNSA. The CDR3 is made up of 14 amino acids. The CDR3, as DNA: TGTGCCAGCAGCTTAGGAGGGGGCCCAGATACGCAGTATTTT. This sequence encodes CASSLGGGPDTQYF.

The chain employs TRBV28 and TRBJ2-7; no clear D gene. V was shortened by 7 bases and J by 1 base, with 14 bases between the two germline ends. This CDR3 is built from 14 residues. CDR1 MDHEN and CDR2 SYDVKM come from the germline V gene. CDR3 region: CASIESWRSYEQYF. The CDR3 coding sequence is TGTGCCAGCATCGAGTCCTGGAGATCCTACGAGCAGTACTTC.

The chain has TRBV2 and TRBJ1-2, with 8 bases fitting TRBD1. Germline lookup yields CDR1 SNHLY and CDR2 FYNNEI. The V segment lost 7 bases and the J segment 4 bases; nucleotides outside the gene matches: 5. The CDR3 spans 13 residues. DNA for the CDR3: TGTGCCAGCACGGCAGGGGGCCTCTATGGCTACACCTTC. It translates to CASTAGGLYGYTF.

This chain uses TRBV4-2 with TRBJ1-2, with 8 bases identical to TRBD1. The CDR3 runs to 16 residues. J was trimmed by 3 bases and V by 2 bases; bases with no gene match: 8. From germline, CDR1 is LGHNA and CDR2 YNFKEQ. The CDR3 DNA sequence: TGTGCCAGCAGCCAAATTCACAGGGGGGACCACTATGGCTACACCTTC. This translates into CASSQIHRGDHYGYTF.

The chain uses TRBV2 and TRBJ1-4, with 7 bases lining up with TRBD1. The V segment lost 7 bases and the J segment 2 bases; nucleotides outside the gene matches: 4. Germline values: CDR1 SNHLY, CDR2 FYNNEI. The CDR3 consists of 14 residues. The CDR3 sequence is CASIEGATNEKLFF. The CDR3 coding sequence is TGTGCCAGCATCGAGGGGGCGACTAATGAAAAACTGTTTTTT. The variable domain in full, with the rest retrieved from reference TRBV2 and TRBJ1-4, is EPEVTQTPSHQVTQMGQEVILRCVPISNHLYFYWYRQILGQKVEFLVSFYNNEISEKSEIFDDQFSVERPDGSNFTLKIRSTKLEDSAMYFCASIEGATNEKLFFGSGTQLSVL.

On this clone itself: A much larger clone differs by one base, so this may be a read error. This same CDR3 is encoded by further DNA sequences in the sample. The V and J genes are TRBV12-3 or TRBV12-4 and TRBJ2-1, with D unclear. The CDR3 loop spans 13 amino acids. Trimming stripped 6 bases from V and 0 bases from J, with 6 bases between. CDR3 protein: CASSPNSYNEQFF. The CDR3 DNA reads TGTGCCAGCAGCCCCAACTCCTACAATGAGCAGTTCTTC.

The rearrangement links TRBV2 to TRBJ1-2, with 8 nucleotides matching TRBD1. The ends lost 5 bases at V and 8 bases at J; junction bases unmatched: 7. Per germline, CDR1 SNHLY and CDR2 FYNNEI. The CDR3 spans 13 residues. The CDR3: CASSSQGEGGYTF. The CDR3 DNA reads TGTGCCAGCAGTTCACAGGGGGAAGGGGGCTACACCTTC.